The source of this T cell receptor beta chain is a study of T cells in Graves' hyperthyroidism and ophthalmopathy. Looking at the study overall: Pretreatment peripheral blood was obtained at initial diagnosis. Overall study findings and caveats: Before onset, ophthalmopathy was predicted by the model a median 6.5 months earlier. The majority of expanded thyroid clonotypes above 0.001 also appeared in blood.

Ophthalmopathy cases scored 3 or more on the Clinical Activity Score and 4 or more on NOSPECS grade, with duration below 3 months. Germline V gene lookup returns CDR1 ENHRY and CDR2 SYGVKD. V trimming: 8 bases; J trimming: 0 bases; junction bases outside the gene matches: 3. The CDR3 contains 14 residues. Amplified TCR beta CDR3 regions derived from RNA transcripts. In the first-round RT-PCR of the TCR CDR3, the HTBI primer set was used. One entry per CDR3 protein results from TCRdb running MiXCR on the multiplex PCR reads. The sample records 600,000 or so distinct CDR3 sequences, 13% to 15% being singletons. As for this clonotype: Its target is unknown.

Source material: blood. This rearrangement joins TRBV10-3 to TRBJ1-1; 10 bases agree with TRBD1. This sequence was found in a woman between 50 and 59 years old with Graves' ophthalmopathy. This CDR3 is CAIRDRGLNTEAFF. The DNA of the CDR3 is TGTGCCATCCGGGACAGGGGTTTGAACACTGAAGCTTTCTTT.